These 27 T cell receptor beta chains share one sample of origin, sequenced in a study of cytomegalovirus exposure and HLA in healthy donors. PCR was performed using 60 Vbeta and 13 Jbeta primers. Profiled with immunoSEQ multiplex PCR; TCRdb holds only in-frame clones, not every one. The sample holds hundreds of thousands of clones, 60% to 80% seen once. Sequencing used PBMCs. Receptors originate from a male donor in good health and CMV-seronegative.

This sequence joins TRBV6-5 and TRBJ2-5; D uncertain. The CDR3 consists of 13 residues. Germline CDR1 and CDR2: MNHEY and SVGAGI. The ends were cut back, 2 bases at V and 4 bases at J, with 8 bases in the middle. The CDR3 region has the DNA TGTGCCAGCAGTTACCGTCCCCGAGAGACCCAGTACTTC. Translation gives CASSYRPRETQYF.

In DNA, the CDR3 is TGTGCCAGCAGCCAATACAGTGGGACTGAAGCTTTCTTT. Its protein is CASSQYSGTEAFF. The chain couples TRBV27 to TRBJ1-1, with D unresolved. The CDR3 loop spans 13 amino acids. Trimming took 6 bases from V and 5 from J, leaving 13 bases between them. Germline-derived CDR1 and CDR2 are MNHEY and SMNVEV (reference sequence).

About this clone itself: Other DNA sequences within the sample encode an identical CDR3. The rearrangement uses TRBV4-1 and TRBJ2-7; D is unresolved. CDR1 MGHRA and CDR2 YSYEKL come from the germline V gene. There are 15 residues in the CDR3. V lost 0 bases to trimming and J lost 2 bases, with 11 bases between them. CDR3 nucleotides: TGCGCCAGCAGCCAAGATCCTGCAGGAACCTACGAGCAGTACTTC. This gives the protein CASSQDPAGTYEQYF.

The V gene is TRBV27, the J gene TRBJ2-7; D is uncertain. The germline V and J ends were trimmed by 5 bases and 1 base, with 12 bases remaining between them. The CDR3 length is 14 residues. CDR1 and CDR2 (germline): MNHEY, SMNVEV (reference sequence). The chain's CDR3 is CASSQNLLSYEQYF. As DNA, the CDR3 is TGTGCCAGCAGTCAAAACTTACTTTCCTACGAGCAGTACTTC.

V usage is TRBV4-2 and J usage is TRBJ2-6, with 9 bases identical to TRBD1. The trim removed 1 base at V and 2 bases at J, leaving 12 bases unmatched. Germline V gives CDR1 LGHNA, CDR2 YNFKEQ. The CDR3 runs 20 residues. CDR3: CASSQAWTGTGITGANVLTF. The CDR3 DNA sequence: TGTGCCAGCAGCCAAGCCTGGACCGGGACAGGGATTACTGGGGCCAACGTCCTGACTTTC.

The rearrangement joins TRBV9 to TRBJ1-1, with 8 bases identical to TRBD1. Unmatched junction bases numbered 4, after V lost 0 bases and J lost 0 bases. The CDR3 spans 16 residues. Germline CDR1 and CDR2: SGDLS and YYNGEE. CDR3 amino acids: CASSVASQGVNTEAFF. The DNA of the CDR3 is TGTGCCAGCAGCGTAGCTTCACAGGGGGTGAACACTGAAGCTTTCTTT.

The V and J genes are TRBV5-1 and TRBJ2-3, with a tentative D call TRBD1 (6 bases). The CDR3 is made up of 14 amino acids. The V gene lost 2 bases and the J gene lost 6 bases, with 13 bases spanning the gap. In germline, CDR1 is SGHRS, CDR2 YFSETQ. CDR3 sequence (DNA): TGCGCCAGCAGCTTAGCACAGGGCGCCGATACGCAGTATTTT. Translated: CASSLAQGADTQYF.

A remark on this clone: An end of the junction does not agree with germline; a read error may underlie this. J is TRBJ1-4 and V is TRBV7-9; D uncertain. The germline V gene has CDR1 SEHNR and CDR2 FQNEAQ (reference sequence). The CDR3 covers 12 residues. CDR3: CSSSPEGGKLFF. CDR3 sequence (DNA): TGTTCCAGCAGCCCAGAGGGCGGAAAACTGTTTTTT. The full variable domain, in which reference TRBV7-9 and TRBJ1-4 provide the parts outside the CDR3, is DTGVSQNPRHKITKRGQNVTFRCDPISEHNRLYWYRQTLGQGPEFLTYFQNEAQLEKSRLLSDRFSAERPKGSFSTLEIQRTEQGDSAMYLCSSSPEGGKLFFGSGTQLSVL.

The chain links TRBV25-1 to TRBJ1-1, with D hard to call. The CDR3 loop spans 14 amino acids. V was cut by 1 base and J by 8 bases, with 14 bases left in between. The germline V gene has CDR1 MGHDK and CDR2 SYGVNS. CDR3 DNA sequence: TGTGCCAGCAGTGAATCGCCCACAAGAATGGAAGCTTTCTTT. Translation gives CASSESPTRMEAFF. Filled out from reference TRBV25-1 and TRBJ1-1, the complete variable domain reads EADIYQTPRYLVIGTGKKITLECSQTMGHDKMYWYQQDPGMELHLIHYSYGVNSTEKGDLSSESTVSRIRTEHFPLTLESARPSHTSQYLCASSESPTRMEAFFGQGTRLTVV.

This chain connects TRBV28 to TRBJ1-5, with D tentatively TRBD1 (6 bases). The CDR3 runs 13 residues. V was shortened by 8 bases and J by 3 bases, with 11 bases between the two germline ends. Germline CDR1 MDHEN, CDR2 SYDVKM. The CDR3 bases are TGTGCCAGCCACGGACAGCTCAATCAGCCCCAGCATTTT. This encodes CASHGQLNQPQHF.

Only a few counts were recorded for this clone. The chain has TRBV4-2 and TRBJ2-7; perhaps TRBD2 as D (7 bases). The ends were cut back, 0 bases at V and 4 bases at J, with 16 bases in the middle. Germline V CDR1 and CDR2: LGHNA, YNFKEQ. This CDR3 is 16 amino acids long. As DNA, the CDR3 is TGTGCCAGCAGCCAAGATATGGGGGGGGGCGGGTACGAGCAGTACTTC. This codes for CASSQDMGGGGYEQYF.

The chain links TRBV7-7 to TRBJ2-2; no clear D gene. CDR3 length equals 13 residues. The germline V and J ends were trimmed by 4 bases and 3 bases, with 6 bases remaining between them. Looked up from germline, CDR1 is SSHAT and CDR2 is FNYEAQ (reference sequence). DNA of the CDR3: TGTGCCAGCAGCTCCTCGTACACCGGGGAGCTGTTTTTT. It codes for CASSSSYTGELFF.

The chain has TRBV6-5 and TRBJ1-5; D remains ambiguous. CDR1 MNHEY and CDR2 SVGAGI come from the germline V gene. This CDR3 spans 15 amino acids. Trimming shortened V by 0 bases and J by 5 bases, and 11 bases separated the two germline ends. This CDR3 is CASSYSSAPDQPQHF. CDR3 DNA sequence: TGTGCCAGCAGTTACTCGAGCGCACCTGATCAGCCCCAGCATTTT.

The genes are TRBV28 and TRBJ2-1; 10 bases align to TRBD2. With 6 bases clipped from V and 5 bases from J, the junction kept 4 bases outside the gene matches. The germline CDR1 and CDR2 sequences are MDHEN and SYDVKM. The CDR3 consists of 14 residues. The CDR3, as DNA: TGTGCCAGCAGCCTAGCGGGGGACCACAATGAGCAGTTCTTC. Protein product: CASSLAGDHNEQFF.

The V and J genes are TRBV5-1 and TRBJ1-4; D remains unclear. V lost 0 bases and J lost 4, with 4 bases in between. The germline gives CDR1 SGHRS, CDR2 YFSETQ. The CDR3 has 13 amino acids. The CDR3 DNA follows: TGCGCCAGCAGCTTGGGCAGTAATGAAAAACTGTTTTTT. Its protein product is CASSLGSNEKLFF.

The V and J genes are TRBV29-1 and TRBJ1-2; the D is unclear. Trimming removed 4 bases at V and 7 bases at J, with 13 bases between. The CDR3 length is 12 residues. CDR1 and CDR2 from the germline V gene are SQVTM and ANQGSEA. This CDR3 reads CSVVSPPGGYTF. CDR3 sequence (DNA): TGCAGCGTTGTTTCCCCCCCGGGTGGCTACACCTTC.

The CDR3 loop reads CAWSVATGGGYTF. Written as DNA, the CDR3 is TGTGCCTGGAGTGTCGCGACAGGGGGGGGCTACACCTTC. The rearrangement links TRBV30 to TRBJ1-2, with 9 bases lining up with TRBD1. After removal of 0 bases from V and 8 bases from J, the junction contained 4 bases not matched to a gene. The CDR3 runs 13 residues. In germline, CDR1 is GTSNPN, CDR2 SVGIG (reference sequence).

The table lists this clone with a few counts. The genes are TRBV28 and TRBJ1-1, with D maybe TRBD1 (6 bases). CDR1 is MDHEN, CDR2 SYDVKM, per germline. The CDR3 loop spans 14 amino acids. V gave up 6 bases and J gave up 5 bases, with 16 bases separating them. CDR3 nucleotide sequence: TGTGCCAGCAGCTACAGGGAAGGAGGAACTGAAGCTTTCTTT. Protein: CASSYREGGTEAFF.

This clone came up a few times. The genes are TRBV7-2 and TRBJ2-7, with D possibly TRBD1 on 6 matching bases. V was clipped by 5 bases and J by 3 bases, with 8 bases between them. From germline, CDR1 is SGHTA and CDR2 FQGNSA. This CDR3 contains 12 residues. In DNA, the CDR3 is TGTGCCAGCAGCCGGACAGACTACGAGCAGTACTTC. This encodes CASSRTDYEQYF.

The chain recombines TRBV7-2 with TRBJ2-7, with 7 bases aligning to TRBD2. CDR1 is SGHTA, CDR2 FQGNSA, per germline. The CDR3 length is 15 residues. J lost 6 bases, V lost 5 bases, and 13 bases had no gene match. The CDR3 DNA follows: TGTGCCAGCAGCCCTGCCCGACTAGCCGCCCCCGAGCAGTACTTC. Protein: CASSPARLAAPEQYF.

This clone was picked up a small number of times. The gene calls are TRBV6-5 and TRBJ1-1, with D possibly being TRBD1 (6 bases). The germline V and J ends were trimmed by 5 bases and 13 bases, with 17 bases remaining between them. Per germline, CDR1 MNHEY and CDR2 SVGAGI. The CDR3 loop spans 12 amino acids. As DNA, the CDR3 is TGTGCCAGCAGTCGGACAGAAGCGATTGGTTTCTTT. Translated: CASSRTEAIGFF.

This sequence joins TRBV12-5 and TRBJ2-5; 9 bases are a match to TRBD1. Germline V gene lookup returns CDR1 LGHNT and CDR2 FRNRAP. V lost 5 bases to trimming and J lost 2 bases; unmatched junction nucleotides: 3. This CDR3 comprises 14 residues. Written as DNA, the CDR3 is TGTGCTAGTGGTCCCGGACAGGGGCAAGAGACCCAGTACTTC. This translates into CASGPGQGQETQYF.

The rearrangement links TRBV6-5 to TRBJ1-2; no reliable D call. The V end lost 5 bases, the J end lost 4 bases, and 11 bases lay between the germline ends. Germline-derived CDR1 and CDR2 are MNHEY and SVGAGI. The CDR3 length is 13 residues. CDR3 region: CASSTGVFYGYTF. The CDR3 coding sequence is TGTGCCAGCAGTACCGGGGTCTTCTATGGCTACACCTTC.

This chain uses TRBV5-1 with TRBJ2-5, with D unresolved. The germline V and J ends were trimmed by 6 bases and 0 bases, with 12 bases remaining between them. The V gene's germline CDR1 is SGHRS and CDR2 YFSETQ. This CDR3 comprises 14 residues. CDR3 bases: TGCGCCAGCAAAGACTCTCAGTACCAAGAGACCCAGTACTTC. It is translated as CASKDSQYQETQYF.

This rearrangement joins TRBV30 to TRBJ2-3, with 8 bases fitting TRBD1. The CDR3 sequence is 14 residues long. The V segment lost 7 bases and the J segment 4 bases; nucleotides outside the gene matches: 10. Germline V gene lookup returns CDR1 GTSNPN and CDR2 SVGIG (reference sequence). DNA of the CDR3: TGTGCCTTCCTTGGGGACAGGAGCTCAGATACGCAGTATTTT. It yields the protein CAFLGDRSSDTQYF.

The V and J genes are TRBV6-5 and TRBJ1-1, with 9 bases matching TRBD1. Losses at the gene ends were 3 bases for V and 10 bases for J; bases not matched to a gene: 15. CDR1 and CDR2 from the germline V gene are MNHEY and SVGAGI. The CDR3 is 16 amino acids. Here the CDR3 reads CASSYSSRQGVGGAFF. The CDR3 DNA is TGTGCCAGCAGTTATTCTTCGAGACAGGGGGTCGGAGGAGCTTTCTTT.

The rearrangement uses TRBV28 and TRBJ2-1; weak D call: TRBD2 (7 bases). V was trimmed by 5 bases and J by 2 bases, leaving 16 bases between them. From germline, CDR1 is MDHEN and CDR2 SYDVKM. This CDR3 is 16 amino acids long. CDR3: CASSPSGRGPYNEQFF. The CDR3 DNA reads as TGTGCCAGCAGTCCGTCGGGGCGGGGGCCCTACAATGAGCAGTTCTTC. Full variable domain (remainder filled in from reference TRBV28 and TRBJ2-1): DVKVTQSSRYLVKRTGEKVFLECVQDMDHENMFWYRQDPGLGLRLIYFSYDVKMKEKGDIPEGYSVSREKKERFSLILESASTNQTSMYLCASSPSGRGPYNEQFFGPGTRLTVL.